This record covers a single T cell receptor beta chain. This sample was taken from a study of control samples from healthy donors and cancer patients. Produced via immunoSEQ multiplex PCR; TCRdb's table is partial and in-frame only. The profile shows roughly 130,000 clones, approximately 94% of them singletons. Germline values: CDR1 SGDLS, CDR2 YYNGEE. V lost 3 bases and J 4 bases, leaving 16 bases between the germline ends. CDR3 length: 15 residues. Sequenced sample: PBMCs. This receptor was obtained from a man aged 50 to 60 with head and neck cancer. The chain has TRBV9 and TRBJ1-2; D not resolved. CDR3 residues: CASSEVQDTSYGYTF. The CDR3 bases are TGTGCCAGCAGCGAGGTACAAGACACCTCCTATGGCTACACCTTC.